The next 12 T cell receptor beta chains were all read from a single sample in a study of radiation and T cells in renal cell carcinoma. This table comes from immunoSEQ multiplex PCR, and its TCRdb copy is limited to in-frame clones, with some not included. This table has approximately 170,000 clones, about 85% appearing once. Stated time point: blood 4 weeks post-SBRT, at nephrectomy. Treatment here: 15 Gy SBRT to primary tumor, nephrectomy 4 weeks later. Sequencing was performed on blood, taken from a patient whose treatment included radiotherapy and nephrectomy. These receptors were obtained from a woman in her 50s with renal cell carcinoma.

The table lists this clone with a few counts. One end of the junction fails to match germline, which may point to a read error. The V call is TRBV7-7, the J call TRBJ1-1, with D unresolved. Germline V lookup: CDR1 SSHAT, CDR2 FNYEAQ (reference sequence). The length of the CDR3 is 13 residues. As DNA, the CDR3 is TGTGCTAGCAGCTTGCACAGCAACACTGAAGCTTTCTTT. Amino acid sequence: CASSLHSNTEAFF.

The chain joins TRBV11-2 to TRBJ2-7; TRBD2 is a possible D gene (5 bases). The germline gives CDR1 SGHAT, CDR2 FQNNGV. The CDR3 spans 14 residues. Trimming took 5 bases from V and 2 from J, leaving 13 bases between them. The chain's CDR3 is CASSPGSTPYEQYF. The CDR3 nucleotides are TGTGCCAGCAGCCCGGGATCGACCCCCTACGAGCAGTACTTC.

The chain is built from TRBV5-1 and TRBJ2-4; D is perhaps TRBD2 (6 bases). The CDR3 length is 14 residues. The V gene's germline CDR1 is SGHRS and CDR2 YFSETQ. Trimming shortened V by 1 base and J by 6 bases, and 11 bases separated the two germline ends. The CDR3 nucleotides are TGCGCCAGCAGCTTGCCAGGGACTCCAAACATTCAGTACTTC. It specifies CASSLPGTPNIQYF.

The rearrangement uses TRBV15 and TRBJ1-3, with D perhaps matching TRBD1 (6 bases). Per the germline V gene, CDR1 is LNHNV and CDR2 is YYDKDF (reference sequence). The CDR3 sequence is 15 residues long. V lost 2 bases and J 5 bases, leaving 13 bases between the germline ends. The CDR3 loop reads CATSRPRDTRNTIYF. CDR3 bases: TGTGCCACCAGCAGACCCCGGGACACGAGAAACACCATATATTTT.

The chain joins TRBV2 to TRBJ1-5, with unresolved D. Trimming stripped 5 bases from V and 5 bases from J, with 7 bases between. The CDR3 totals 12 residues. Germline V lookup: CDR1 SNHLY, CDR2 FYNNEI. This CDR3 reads CASSYSHQPQHF. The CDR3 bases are TGTGCCAGCAGTTACTCCCATCAGCCCCAGCATTTT.

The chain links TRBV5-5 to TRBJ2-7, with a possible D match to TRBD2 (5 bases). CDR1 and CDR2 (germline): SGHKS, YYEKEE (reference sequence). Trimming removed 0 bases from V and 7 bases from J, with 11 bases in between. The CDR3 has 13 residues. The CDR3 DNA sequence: TGTGCCAGCAGCTTGGGAGGCGGGTTGGAGCAGTACTTC. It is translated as CASSLGGGLEQYF. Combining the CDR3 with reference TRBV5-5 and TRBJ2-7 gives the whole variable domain DAGVTQSPTHLIKTRGQQVTLRCSPISGHKSVSWYQQVLGQGPQFIFQYYEKEERGRGNFPDRFSARQFPNYSSELNVNALLLGDSALYLCASSLGGGLEQYFGPGTRLTVT.

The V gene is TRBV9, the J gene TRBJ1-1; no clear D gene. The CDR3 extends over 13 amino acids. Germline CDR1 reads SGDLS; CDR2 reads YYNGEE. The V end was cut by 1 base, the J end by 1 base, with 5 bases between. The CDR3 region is CASSVMTNTEAFF. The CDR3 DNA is TGTGCCAGCAGCGTAATGACGAACACTGAAGCTTTCTTT. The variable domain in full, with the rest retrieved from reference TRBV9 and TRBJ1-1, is DSGVTQTPKHLITATGQRVTLRCSPRSGDLSVYWYQQSLDQGLQFLIQYYNGEERAKGNILERFSAQQFPDLHSELNLSSLELGDSALYFCASSVMTNTEAFFGQGTRLTVV.

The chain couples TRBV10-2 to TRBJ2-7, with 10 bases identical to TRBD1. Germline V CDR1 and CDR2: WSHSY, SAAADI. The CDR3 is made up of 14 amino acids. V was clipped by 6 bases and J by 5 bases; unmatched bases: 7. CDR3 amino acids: CASSAETGGHEQYF. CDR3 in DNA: TGCGCCAGCAGCGCCGAGACAGGGGGCCACGAGCAGTACTTC.

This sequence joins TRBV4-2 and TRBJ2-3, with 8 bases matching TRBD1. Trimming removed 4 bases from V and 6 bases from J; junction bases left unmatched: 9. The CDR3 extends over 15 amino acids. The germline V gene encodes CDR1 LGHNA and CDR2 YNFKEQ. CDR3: CASSLTGDVGDTQYF. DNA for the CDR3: TGTGCCAGCAGCCTGACAGGGGACGTAGGGGATACGCAGTATTTT.

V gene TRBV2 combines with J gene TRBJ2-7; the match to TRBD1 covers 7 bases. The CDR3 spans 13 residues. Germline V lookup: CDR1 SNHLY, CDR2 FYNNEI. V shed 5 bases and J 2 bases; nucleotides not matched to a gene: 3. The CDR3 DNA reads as TGTGCCAGCAGTTGGACAGGCGCCTACGAGCAGTACTTC. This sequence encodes CASSWTGAYEQYF.

The CDR3 loop reads CASSATSASSYNEQFF. CDR3 DNA sequence: TGTGCCAGCAGTGCTACTAGCGCTAGCTCCTACAATGAGCAGTTCTTC. The chain carries TRBV2 and TRBJ2-1; TRBD2 aligns across 7 bases. Per germline, CDR1 SNHLY and CDR2 FYNNEI. Trimming at V came to 4 bases and at J to 0 bases, leaving 6 bases not matched to a gene. CDR3 length: 16 amino acids.

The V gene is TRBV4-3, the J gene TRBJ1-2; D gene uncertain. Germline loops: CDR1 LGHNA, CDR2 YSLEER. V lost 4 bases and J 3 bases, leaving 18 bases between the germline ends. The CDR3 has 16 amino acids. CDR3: CASSRGWGESDYGYTF. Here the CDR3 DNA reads TGCGCCAGCAGCCGCGGATGGGGAGAGAGTGACTATGGCTACACCTTC.